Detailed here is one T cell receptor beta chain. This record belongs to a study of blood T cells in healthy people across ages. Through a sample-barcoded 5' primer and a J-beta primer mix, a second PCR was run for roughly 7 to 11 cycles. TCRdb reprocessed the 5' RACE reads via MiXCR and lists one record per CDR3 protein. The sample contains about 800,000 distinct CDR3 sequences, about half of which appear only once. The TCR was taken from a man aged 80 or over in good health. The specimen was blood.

The CDR3 DNA reads as TGTGCCAGCAGCGGCCACGGGGGGGGTAACTATGGCTACACCTTC. Translated: CASSGHGGGNYGYTF. This rearrangement joins TRBV7-2 to TRBJ1-2; D might be TRBD1 (5 bases). CDR3 length equals 15 residues. V lost 5 bases and J 1 base, leaving 14 bases between the germline ends. CDR1 and CDR2 from the germline V gene are SGHTA and FQGNSA.